One sample yielded the 6 T cell receptor beta chains listed below, sequenced in a study of blood T cell repertoires in COVID-19. Here immunoSEQ multiplex PCR was the method, and the copy in TCRdb shows in-frame clones only, minus some. The sample shows a few hundred thousand clones, around 84% of them seen only once. Sequencing input: peripheral blood. The receptors come from a human donor with acute or convalescent COVID-19. The donor label of this sample is uncertain.

The gene calls are TRBV30 and TRBJ1-2; perhaps TRBD1 as D (5 bases). Germline lookup yields CDR1 GTSNPN and CDR2 SVGIG (reference sequence). This CDR3 has 13 residues. The V and J ends lost 0 bases and 8 bases respectively, with 13 bases between them. CDR3 loop: CAWSVSGLGGYTF. CDR3 DNA: TGTGCCTGGAGTGTATCAGGGCTAGGGGGCTACACCTTC.

The chain uses TRBV7-8 and TRBJ1-5; D perhaps matches TRBD1 (5 bases). V was pared by 3 bases and J by 6 bases, with 12 bases between. CDR1 is SGHVS, CDR2 FQNEAQ, per germline. The CDR3 sequence is 14 residues long. The CDR3: CASSFDQGFQPQHF. CDR3 DNA sequence: TGTGCCAGCAGCTTCGATCAGGGCTTTCAGCCCCAGCATTTT. Full variable domain (missing parts from reference TRBV7-8 and TRBJ1-5): GAGVSQSPRYKVAKRGQDVALRCDPISGHVSLFWYQQALGQGPEFLTYFQNEAQLDKSGLPSDRFFAERPEGSVSTLKIQRTQQEDSAVYLCASSFDQGFQPQHFGDGTRLSIL.

V is TRBV3-1 (or the pseudogene TRBV3-2) and J is TRBJ2-1; TRBD2 matches at 14 bases. Trimming removed 1 base from V and 6 bases from J; junction bases left unmatched: 2. The germline V gene has CDR1 LGHDT and CDR2 YNNKEL (reference sequence). This CDR3 comprises 16 residues. The CDR3 region is CASSQGGLAGANEQFF. CDR3 in DNA: TGTGCCAGCAGCCAAGGGGGACTAGCGGGAGCCAATGAGCAGTTCTTC.

The J gene is TRBJ1-1, the V gene TRBV11-2; D is unresolved. This CDR3 region has 16 residues. V was shortened by 0 bases and J by 1 base, with 12 bases between the two germline ends. Germline loops: CDR1 SGHAT, CDR2 FQNNGV. This CDR3 is CASSLDRLLSNTEAFF. The CDR3 coding sequence is TGTGCCAGCAGCTTAGATCGGTTACTATCGAACACTGAAGCTTTCTTT.

The CDR3 DNA is TGCGCCAGCTGCCGGGGGCGAAATTCACCCCTCCACTTT. Its protein is CASCRGRNSPLHF. The rearrangement links TRBV4-1 to TRBJ1-6; the D gene is possibly TRBD1 (6 bases). V was trimmed by 8 bases and J by 7 bases, leaving 12 bases between them. Germline-derived CDR1 and CDR2 are MGHRA and YSYEKL. This CDR3 is 13 amino acids long.

This chain joins TRBV19 and TRBJ1-2; D is possibly TRBD1 (6 bases). CDR3 size: 15 residues. Germline CDR1 is LNHDA and CDR2 is SQIVND (reference sequence). The V gene lost 5 bases and the J gene lost 8 bases, with 21 bases spanning the gap. In DNA form, the CDR3 reads TGTGCCAGTAGTGTCGGTGGGGGCAGGGGATCAGGCTACACCTTC. Protein sequence: CASSVGGGRGSGYTF.